This entry lists 9 T cell receptor beta chains sequenced from one sample in a study of blood T cell repertoires in COVID-19. Sequencing was performed with immunoSEQ multiplex PCR; in TCRdb, only in-frame clones are kept and a portion is missing. The sample consists of some 170,000 clones, less than 90% of them appearing once. The specimen sequenced was PBMCs or T cells enriched from blood (not recorded which). The source of these receptors is a human donor with acute COVID-19. The donor label of this sample is uncertain.

The chain links TRBV29-1 to TRBJ2-3; 8 bases map to TRBD2. Germline V CDR1 and CDR2: SQVTM, ANQGSEA. The CDR3 extends over 15 amino acids. V shed 8 bases, J shed 0 bases, and the junction held 10 bases outside the gene matches. DNA for the CDR3: TGCAGCTCCGGGGTAGCGGGGACGAGCACAGATACGCAGTATTTT. Its protein product is CSSGVAGTSTDTQYF.

The V and J genes are TRBV4-3 and TRBJ1-1; 8 bases are a match to TRBD1. The V gene's germline CDR1 is LGHNA and CDR2 YSLEER. The CDR3 covers 15 residues. The trim removed 4 bases at V and 5 bases at J, leaving 9 bases unmatched. DNA for the CDR3: TGCGCCAGCAGCCTAATGACAGGGGATAGGACTGAAGCTTTCTTT. This encodes CASSLMTGDRTEAFF.

A word on this clone: Other nucleotide sequences from this sample produce the same CDR3. The chain uses TRBV4-1 and TRBJ1-2; TRBD1 might be the D (6 bases). There are 15 residues in the CDR3. Deletions cut 0 bases from V and 2 bases from J, with 10 bases between. The germline CDR1 and CDR2 sequences are MGHRA and YSYEKL. CDR3 nucleotides: TGCGCCAGCAGCCAAGATCCAGGGGCGAACTATGGCTACACCTTC. This encodes CASSQDPGANYGYTF.

The chain has TRBV3-1 (or the pseudogene TRBV3-2) and TRBJ2-5; 8 positions match TRBD2. The ends lost 4 bases at V and 0 bases at J; junction bases unmatched: 10. Germline CDR1 reads LGHDT; CDR2 reads YNNKEL (reference sequence). The CDR3 spans 17 residues. The CDR3 loop is CASSLGRGAGDQETQYF. The CDR3 nucleotides read TGTGCCAGCAGCCTCGGTCGAGGAGCGGGGGACCAAGAGACCCAGTACTTC.

The V and J genes are TRBV7-9 and TRBJ2-7; D is perhaps TRBD1 (5 bases). CDR3 length: 14 residues. Trimming pared 0 bases from V and 2 bases from J, leaving 8 bases between. Germline lookup yields CDR1 SEHNR and CDR2 FQNEAQ (reference sequence). The CDR3 DNA reads TGTGCCAGCAGCTTAGCTGGGGCTGCCTACGAGCAGTACTTC. As protein: CASSLAGAAYEQYF.

The chain recombines TRBV28 with TRBJ2-6; 8 bases align to TRBD1. The germline CDR1 and CDR2 sequences are MDHEN and SYDVKM. The CDR3 has 17 amino acids. V lost 6 bases, J lost 0 bases, and 7 bases stayed unmatched. CDR3 loop: CASRPGGFLSGANVLTF. DNA of the CDR3: TGTGCCAGCAGGCCAGGGGGCTTCCTCTCTGGGGCCAACGTCCTGACTTTC.

The V call is TRBV29-1, the J call TRBJ1-4; possibly TRBD1 for D (5 bases). The CDR3 extends over 12 amino acids. Trimming pared 6 bases from V and 6 bases from J, leaving 11 bases between. The germline V gene encodes CDR1 SQVTM and CDR2 ANQGSEA. CDR3 sequence (DNA): TGCAGCGTACAAGGGGCGGATGAAAAACTGTTTTTT. The encoded protein is CSVQGADEKLFF. Variable domain in full (rest from reference TRBV29-1 and TRBJ1-4): SAVISQKPSRDICQRGTSLTIQCQVDSQVTMMFWYRQQPGQSLTLIATANQGSEATYESGFVIDKFPISRPNLTFSTLTVSNMSPEDSSIYLCSVQGADEKLFFGSGTQLSVL.

The V and J genes are TRBV7-8 and TRBJ2-5, with TRBD2 identical over 11 bases. In germline, CDR1 is SGHVS, CDR2 FQNEAQ. V gave up 5 bases and J gave up 5 bases; unmatched junction bases: 10. The length of the CDR3 is 16 residues. For the CDR3, the DNA is TGTGCCAGCAGCCGAGTTGGGCTAGCGGGGGGCGAGACCCAGTACTTC. Translating it yields CASSRVGLAGGETQYF.

This sequence joins TRBV4-2 and TRBJ1-1, with D unclear. Trimming shortened V by 1 base and J by 8 bases, and 11 bases separated the two germline ends. The CDR3 has 13 residues. Germline V gives CDR1 LGHNA, CDR2 YNFKEQ. The CDR3 protein is CASSQVSREEAFF. CDR3 coding DNA: TGTGCCAGCAGCCAAGTCTCTAGGGAGGAAGCTTTCTTT.